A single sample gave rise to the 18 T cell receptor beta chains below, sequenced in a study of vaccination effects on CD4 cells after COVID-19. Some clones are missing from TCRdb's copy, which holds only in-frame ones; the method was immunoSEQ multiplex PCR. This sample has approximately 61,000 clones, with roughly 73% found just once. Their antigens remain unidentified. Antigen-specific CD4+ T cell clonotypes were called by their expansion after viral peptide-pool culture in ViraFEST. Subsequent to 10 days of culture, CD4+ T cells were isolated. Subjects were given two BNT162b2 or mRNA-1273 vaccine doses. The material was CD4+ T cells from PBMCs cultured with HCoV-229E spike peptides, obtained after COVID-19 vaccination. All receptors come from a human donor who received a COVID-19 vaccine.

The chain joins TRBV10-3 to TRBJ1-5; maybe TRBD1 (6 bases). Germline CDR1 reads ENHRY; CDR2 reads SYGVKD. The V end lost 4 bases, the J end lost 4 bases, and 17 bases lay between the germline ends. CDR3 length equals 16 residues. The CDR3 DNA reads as TGTGCCATCAGTGGGCAAGAGACAGGCTCAAATCAGCCCCAGCATTTT. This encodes CAISGQETGSNQPQHF.

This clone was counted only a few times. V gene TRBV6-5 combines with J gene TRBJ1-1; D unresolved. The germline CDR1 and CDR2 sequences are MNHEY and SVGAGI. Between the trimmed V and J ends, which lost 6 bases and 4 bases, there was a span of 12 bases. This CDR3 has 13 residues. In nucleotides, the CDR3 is TGTGCCAGCAGCGTTATCAAGGGCACTGAAGCTTTCTTT. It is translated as CASSVIKGTEAFF.

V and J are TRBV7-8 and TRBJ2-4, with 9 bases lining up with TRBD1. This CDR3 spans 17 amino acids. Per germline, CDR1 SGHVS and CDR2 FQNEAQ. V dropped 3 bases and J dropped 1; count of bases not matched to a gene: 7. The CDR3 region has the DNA TGTGCCAGCAGCTTGAATTCAGGACAGGGGGCCAAAAACATTCAGTACTTC. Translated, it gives CASSLNSGQGAKNIQYF.

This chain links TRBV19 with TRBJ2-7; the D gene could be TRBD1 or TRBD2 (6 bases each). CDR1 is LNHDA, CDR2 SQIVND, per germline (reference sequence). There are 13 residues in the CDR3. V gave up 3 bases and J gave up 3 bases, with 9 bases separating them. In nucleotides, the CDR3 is TGTGCCAGTAGTATCGGGGGCGGCTACGAGCAGTACGTC. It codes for CASSIGGGYEQYV.

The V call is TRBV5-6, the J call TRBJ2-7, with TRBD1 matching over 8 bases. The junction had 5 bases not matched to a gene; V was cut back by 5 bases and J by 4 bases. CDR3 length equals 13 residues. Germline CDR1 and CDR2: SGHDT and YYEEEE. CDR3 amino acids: CASSTRQGYEQYV. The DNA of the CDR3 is TGTGCCAGCAGTACACGACAGGGGTACGAGCAGTACGTC.

CDR3 DNA sequence: TGTGCCAGCTCACCCCACGCCTACACGGCCGTTGCGGCCACTGAAGCTTTCTTT. This encodes CASSPHAYTAVAATEAFF. The V and J genes are TRBV18 and TRBJ1-1; D not certain. This CDR3 is built from 18 residues. V was cut by 3 bases and J by 4 bases, with 24 bases left in between. Per the germline V gene, CDR1 is KGHSH and CDR2 is LQKENI. Filled out from reference TRBV18 and TRBJ1-1, the complete variable domain reads NAGVMQNPRHLVRRRGQEARLRCSPMKGHSHVYWYRQLPEEGLKFMVYLQKENIIDESGMPKERFSAEFPKEGPSILRIQQVVRGDSAAYFCASSPHAYTAVAATEAFFGQGTRLTVV.

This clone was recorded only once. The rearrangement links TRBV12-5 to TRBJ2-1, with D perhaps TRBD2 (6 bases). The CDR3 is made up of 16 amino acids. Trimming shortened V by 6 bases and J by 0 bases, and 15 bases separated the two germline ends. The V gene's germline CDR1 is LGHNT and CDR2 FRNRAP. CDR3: CASGAGTSLSYNEQFF. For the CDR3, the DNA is TGTGCTAGTGGGGCTGGGACTTCCCTCTCCTACAATGAGCAGTTCTTC.

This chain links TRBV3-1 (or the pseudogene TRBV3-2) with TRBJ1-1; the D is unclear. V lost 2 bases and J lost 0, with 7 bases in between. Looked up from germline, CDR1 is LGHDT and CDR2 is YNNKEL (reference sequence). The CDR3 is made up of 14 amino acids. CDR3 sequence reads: CASSQWGMNTEAFF. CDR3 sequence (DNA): TGTGCCAGCAGCCAATGGGGTATGAACACTGAAGCTTTCTTT.

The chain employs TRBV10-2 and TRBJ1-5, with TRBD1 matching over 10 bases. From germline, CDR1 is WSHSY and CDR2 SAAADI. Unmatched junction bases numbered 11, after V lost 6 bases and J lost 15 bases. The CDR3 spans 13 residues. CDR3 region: CASRATGGGGSHF. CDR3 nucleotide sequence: TGCGCCAGCAGAGCGACAGGGGGCGGAGGGTCGCATTTT.

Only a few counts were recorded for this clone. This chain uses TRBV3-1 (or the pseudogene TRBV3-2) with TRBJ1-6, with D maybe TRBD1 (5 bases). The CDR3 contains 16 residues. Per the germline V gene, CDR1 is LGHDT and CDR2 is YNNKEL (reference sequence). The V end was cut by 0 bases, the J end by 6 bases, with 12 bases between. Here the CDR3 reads CASSQEWGGSNSPLHF. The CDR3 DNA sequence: TGTGCCAGCAGCCAAGAGTGGGGGGGTAGTAATTCACCCCTCCACTTT.

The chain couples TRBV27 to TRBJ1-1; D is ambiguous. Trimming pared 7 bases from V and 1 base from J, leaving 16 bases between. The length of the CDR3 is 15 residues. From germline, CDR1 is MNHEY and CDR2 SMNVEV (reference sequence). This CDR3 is CASNTAATWNTEAFF. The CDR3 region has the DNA TGTGCCAGCAATACGGCGGCGACATGGAACACTGAAGCTTTCTTT.

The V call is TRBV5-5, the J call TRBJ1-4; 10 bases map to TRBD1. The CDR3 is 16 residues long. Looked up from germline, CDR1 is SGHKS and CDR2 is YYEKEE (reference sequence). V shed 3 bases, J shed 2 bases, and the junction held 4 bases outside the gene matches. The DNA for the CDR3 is TGTGCCAGCAGCTACATGGGACAGGGGACTAATGAAAAACTGTTTTTT. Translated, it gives CASSYMGQGTNEKLFF.

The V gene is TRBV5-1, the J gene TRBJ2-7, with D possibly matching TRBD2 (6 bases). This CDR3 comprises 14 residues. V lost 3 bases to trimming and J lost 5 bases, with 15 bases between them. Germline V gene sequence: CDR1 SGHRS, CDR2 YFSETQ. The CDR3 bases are TGCGCCAGCAGCTGGGGGGACGGGACCGACGAGCAGTACGTC. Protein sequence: CASSWGDGTDEQYV.

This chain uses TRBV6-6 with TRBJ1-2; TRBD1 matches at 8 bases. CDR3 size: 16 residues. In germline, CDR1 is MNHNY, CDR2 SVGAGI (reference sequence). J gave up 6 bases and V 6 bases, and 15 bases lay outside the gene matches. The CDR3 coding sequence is TGTGCCAGCAGATCCACCGGGACAGGTGACCTTGATGGCTACACCTTC. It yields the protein CASRSTGTGDLDGYTF.

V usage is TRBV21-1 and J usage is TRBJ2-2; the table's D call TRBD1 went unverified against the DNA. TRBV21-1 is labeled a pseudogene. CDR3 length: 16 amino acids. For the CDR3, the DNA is TGTGCCATATCAAACCGGGACAGGACGAACACCGGGGAGCTGTTTTTT. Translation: CAISNRDRTNTGELFF.

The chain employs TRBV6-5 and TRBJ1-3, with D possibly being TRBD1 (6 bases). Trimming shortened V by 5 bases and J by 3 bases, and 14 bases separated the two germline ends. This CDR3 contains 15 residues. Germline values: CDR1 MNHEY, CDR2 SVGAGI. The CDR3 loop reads CASSKQGGYGNTIYF. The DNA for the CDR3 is TGTGCCAGCAGTAAGCAAGGGGGTTATGGAAACACCATATATTTT.

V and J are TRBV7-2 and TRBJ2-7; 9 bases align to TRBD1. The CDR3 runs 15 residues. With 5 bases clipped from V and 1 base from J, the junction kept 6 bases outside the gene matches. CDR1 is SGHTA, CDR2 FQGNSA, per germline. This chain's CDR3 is CASSLIQGASYEQYV. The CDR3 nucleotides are TGTGCCAGCAGCCTGATACAGGGGGCTTCCTACGAGCAGTACGTC.

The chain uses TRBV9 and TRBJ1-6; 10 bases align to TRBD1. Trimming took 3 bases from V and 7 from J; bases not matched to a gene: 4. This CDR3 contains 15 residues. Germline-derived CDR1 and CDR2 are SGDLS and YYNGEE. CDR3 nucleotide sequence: TGTGCCAGCAGCGCCAGACAGGGGGCGAATTCACCCCTCCACTTT. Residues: CASSARQGANSPLHF.